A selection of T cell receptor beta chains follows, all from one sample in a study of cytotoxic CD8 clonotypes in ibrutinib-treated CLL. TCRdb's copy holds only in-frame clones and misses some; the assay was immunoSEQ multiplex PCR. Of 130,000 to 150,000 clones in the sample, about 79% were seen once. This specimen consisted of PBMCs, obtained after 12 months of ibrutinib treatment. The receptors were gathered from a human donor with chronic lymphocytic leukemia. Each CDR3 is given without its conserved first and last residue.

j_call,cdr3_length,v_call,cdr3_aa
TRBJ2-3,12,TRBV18,ASSPNGPPDTQY
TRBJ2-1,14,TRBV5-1,ASSPGKVSNYNEQF
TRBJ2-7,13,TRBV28,ASRESQGAFYEQY
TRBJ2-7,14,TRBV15,ATSRPLPGAGYEQY
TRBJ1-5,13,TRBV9,ASSKGTVSNQPQH
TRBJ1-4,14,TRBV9,ASSVAPGQANEKLF
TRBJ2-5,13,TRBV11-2,ASSWTLGPQETQY
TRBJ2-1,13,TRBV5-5,ASSLMGGGLNEQF
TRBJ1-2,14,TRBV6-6,ASSYDIHRGQYGYT
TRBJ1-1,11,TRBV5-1,ASSQKTGYGAF
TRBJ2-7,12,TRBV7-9,ASSNSGYSYEQY
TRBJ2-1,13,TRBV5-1,ASSLAPREGGEQF
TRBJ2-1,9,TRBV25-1,ASSDGNEQF
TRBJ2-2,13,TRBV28,ASTITTGGTGELF
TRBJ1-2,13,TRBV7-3,ASSDSTGVNVGYT
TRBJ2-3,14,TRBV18,ASSPIGGGETDTQY
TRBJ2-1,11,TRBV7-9,ASSTGTINEQF
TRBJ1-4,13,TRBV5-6,ASSFAPGQGEKLF